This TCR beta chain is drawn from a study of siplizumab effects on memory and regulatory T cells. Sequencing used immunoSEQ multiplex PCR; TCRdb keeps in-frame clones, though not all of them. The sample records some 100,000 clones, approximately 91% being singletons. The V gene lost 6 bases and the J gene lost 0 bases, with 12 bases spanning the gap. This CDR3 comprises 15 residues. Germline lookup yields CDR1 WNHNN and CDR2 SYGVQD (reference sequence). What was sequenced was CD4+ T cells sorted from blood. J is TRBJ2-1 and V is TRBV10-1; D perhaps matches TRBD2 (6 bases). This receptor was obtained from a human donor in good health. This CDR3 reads CASSRGDSSYNEQFF. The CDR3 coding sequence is TGCGCCAGCAGCCGCGGGGATAGCTCCTACAATGAGCAGTTCTTC.